This T cell receptor (beta chain) emerged from a study of regulatory T cells in long-lasting Graves disease (dated by TCRdb to about 2021). For the study in its entirety: Persistent Graves' disease was defined as persistently positive TSH receptor autoantibodies together with antithyroid drug treatment for over 5 years. Antithyroid drugs had been taken for around 9.8 years on average by persistent Graves' disease patients in the clinical cohort. This study used TCR sequencing and RNA sequencing of peripheral blood to compare persistent Graves' disease patients against newly diagnosed Graves' disease patients. TCR sequencing covered some 13 persistent and about 20 newly diagnosed Graves' disease patients, about 35 samples in total. The study took place in China and was registered as a clinical trial. The study at large found these results: Because the primary lesion, thyroid tissue, could not be accessed, the study looked at peripheral blood alone. The small sample size was acknowledged by the authors as a limitation that may reduce accuracy. TRBV28, TRBJ1-2 and TRBJ2-5 were preferentially used in persistent disease, while TRBV20-1 and TRBJ2-1 were favored in newly diagnosed disease. Persistent patients shared more public clonotypes among themselves (2,741) than newly diagnosed patients did (about 1,000). Compared with newly diagnosed patients, patients with persistent Graves' disease had lower TCR Shannon entropy and fewer highly expanded clones, which suggests clonal expansion. Sequencing and analysis were restricted to the TCR beta chain.

The library was produced with multiplex PCR. For sequencing, an Illumina HiSeq 4000 was employed. To build TCR beta libraries, CDR3 regions were amplified by Arm-PCR using iRepertoire HTBI primers. Gel purification was performed on PCR products prior to sequencing. Regarding the original processing steps: Gene usage analysis of CDR3 amino acid clonotypes used the roughly 60 TRBV and 14 to 15 TRBJ segments found across samples. COPE and FqMerger were used to merge the filtered high-quality paired reads into contigs. Contigs were aligned with BLAST to IMGT TRBV, TRBD and TRBJ reference genes, and CDR3 was defined per IMGT. Any clonotype with a frequency above 0.1% was counted as a highly expanded clone. Shannon entropy was used to measure repertoire diversity, and the Gini coefficient was used to measure V-J evenness. A clonotype was considered public if more than one individual shared it. TCRdb reprocessing: public reads trimmed at Q25 with fastp, clones called with MiXCR, in-frame beta chains kept. Entries are consolidated by CDR3 protein sequence, retaining the most common genes and DNA. The V and J calls, along with clone size, are taken from TCRdb and not from the paper's own processing. This sample lists around 430,000 distinct CDR3 sequences; roughly 22% were detected once. 13% of the sample belongs to the ten largest clones.

This clonotype was seen many times. It lacks a known antigen. Base quality data are lacking; no much larger clone is found one base away. Taken with the paper, the label for time point translates to: persistent/refractory GD, antithyroid drugs over 5 years with positive TRAb. For both TCR sequencing and RNA sequencing, RNA was extracted from PBMCs using TRIzol. The diagnosis of Graves' disease was made according to American Thyroid Association guidelines. Patients were recruited from an endocrinology department in Xi'an, China. From each patient, around 9 milliliters of peripheral blood was collected into an EDTA anticoagulant tube. Ficoll Paque Plus density gradient separation was used to isolate PBMCs, and no further T cell sorting was done. An Agilent 2100 Bioanalyzer and agarose gel were used to assess RNA quality, and a NanoDrop 2000 was used to measure RNA concentration. CDR1 ENHRY and CDR2 SYGVKD were looked up in the germline V gene. The germline ends are 12 bases apart after V is trimmed by 8 bases and J by 8 bases. The CDR3, from cysteine to phenylalanine, totals 11 residues. Only the CDR3 region is kept as DNA, spanning 33 bases read in frame from base 1.

This chain is built from TRBV10-3 and TRBJ1-1; TRBD1 might be the D gene, on 5 matching bases. The source was peripheral blood mononuclear cells (PBMCs), collected when the disease was refractory, from a patient treated with antithyroid drugs. The receptor was isolated from a female donor with Graves disease. Read as DNA, the sequence is TGTGCCATCGCGCGGGACGCGGAAGCTTTCTTT. Translated, this is CAIARDAEAFF.